This TCR beta chain stems from a study of T cells after yellow fever vaccination. Study-wide findings and caveats: Though it reached lower strength, the secondary response hit its peak faster, day 5 versus 15. In post-booster samples, most primary-vaccination clones reappeared (roughly 96% CD4, about 90% CD8).

A remark on this clonotype: As yet, its antigen is unknown.

Looked up from germline, CDR1 is DFQATT and CDR2 is SNEGSKA (reference sequence). The CDR3 consists of 13 residues. V was shortened by 3 bases and J by 7 bases, with 13 bases between the two germline ends. The authors made TCR cDNA by 5'RACE template switching, adding a universal primer site and UMIs. TCRdb reprocessed the 5' RACE reads via MiXCR and lists one record per CDR3 protein. The sample contains some 160,000 distinct CDR3 sequences, approximately 9.9% of which appear only once. This clonotype was sampled from a man aged 18-30 years who received the YFV17D yellow fever vaccine. This chain uses TRBV20-1 with TRBJ2-1, with D unresolved. This material consisted of CD8+ T cells sorted from PBMCs, taken 45 days after the yellow fever booster vaccination. This chain's CDR3 is CSASLPRWNEQFF. As DNA, the CDR3 is TGCAGTGCTAGTCTTCCTCGGTGGAATGAGCAGTTCTTC.